This T cell receptor (beta chain) was recovered during a study of human T cells and chemical hapten exposure. About the research overall: Enrolled patients were predominantly female and had alopecia areata, totalis or universalis. TCR yields per sample varied mostly from small pooled library volume differences.

Germline values: CDR1 KGHSH, CDR2 LQKENI. The CDR3 is made up of 15 amino acids. Deletions cut 1 base from V and 2 bases from J, with 11 bases between. Original data processing: TCRs per sample had a median of roughly 93,000 and ranged from roughly 23,224 to 700,000. TCRdb redid the calling of the RACE reads with MiXCR, one entry per CDR3 protein. In this record, the V and J calls reflect TCRdb's handling and not the investigators' own analysis. This sample yields roughly 100,000 distinct CDR3 sequences, of which more than 10% are seen a single time; 1.5% to 2% belongs to the top ten. Time point described: pre-sensitization, week 0. Treatment defined: therapeutic diphenylcyclopropenone sensitization with weekly scalp DPC. Blood collection happened ahead of applying each patch test. The sample holds one count of this clonotype.

Source: whole blood, taken in connection with sensitization to the hapten diphenylcyclopropenone (DPC). The TCR originated in a woman between 45 and 65 years old with alopecia areata. Some clones in this sample may be carry-over from other donors' samples. The chain couples TRBV18 to TRBJ2-5, with a possible D match to TRBD2 (5 bases). The CDR3: CASSPQAGVQETQYF. In DNA form, the CDR3 reads TGTGCCAGCTCACCACAGGCCGGGGTTCAAGAGACCCAGTACTTC.